This TCR beta chain was captured in a study of shared T cell receptors in the human thymus (dated by TCRdb to the early 2020s). Study-wide context: The study examined how self-reactive, shared T-cell receptor alpha chains are generated in the human thymus.

V loses 5 bases of germline sequence and J loses 1 base, and the interval between the two ends is 18 bases. The CDR3 runs 16 residues from the cysteine to the phenylalanine. CDR3 DNA is the only sequence kept; it has 48 bases, read in frame from the first base. The germline V gene supplies CDR1 SGHTA and CDR2 FQGNSA. Regarding this clone: Its cognate antigen has yet to be identified. It has no much larger one-base neighbor in the sample; base qualities were not kept.

The library was generated by the immunoSEQ multiplex PCR assay. In its TCRdb copy, this immuneACCESS table keeps in-frame sequences only and misses some clones. Where compared with another copy, unresolved V genes explain less than half of these, and the others have no known cause. The sample includes hundreds of thousands of clones, with about 89% observed a single time. The ten most abundant clones make up approximately 0.0097% of the sample. This sample was also put to use in a study of human thymus T cells. From the second report: The donors were immunologically healthy infants in Finland who had open corrective cardiac surgery for congenital heart defects. Thymus tissue was obtained as surgical resects removed during corrective cardiac surgery. Biased V and J gene segment usage appeared to be present in both thymic and peripheral blood repertoires. The related research reported highly overlapping thymic TCR repertoires among unrelated individuals. The study characterized TCR alpha and beta repertoires from fewer than ten infant thymus samples and a few related peripheral blood samples. Donor ages ranging from about 6 to 250 days were recorded, and about six male and two female infants were included in the cohort. Thymocytes were released mechanically from tissue and stored at -70 °C as pellets of roughly 9.5-31 million cells. Genomic DNA was extracted from frozen cell pellets with a QIAsymphony instrument. Using the immunoSEQ multiplex PCR assay, the TCRB and TCRAD loci were amplified from a standardized quantity of quality-controlled genomic DNA. The V(D)J region was spanned by amplicons of a length sufficient to cover the CDR3 and to identify V and J genes. The commercial immunoSEQ service was used to sequence amplicons on an Illumina platform. Primer bias and sequencing errors were corrected using previously described methods, and TCRAD and TCRB definitions followed the IMGT database. Repertoires were analysed with immunoSEQ Analyzer 3.0 and VDJTools, covering basic statistics, V/J segment usage, diversity estimates, rarefaction and pairwise overlap. To estimate diversity, the Chao1, ChaoE, Efron-Thisted, Shannon and inverse Simpson indices were applied, and diversity was also estimated on datasets down-sampled to the smallest sample. Repertoire overlap was assessed by strict matching of CDR3 nucleotide sequence, V gene and J gene, and clustering was done by Jaccard-based multidimensional scaling. Thymus samples yielded on average around 800,000 unique TCRB clonotypes, compared with around 84,000 from blood samples.

This chain joins TRBV7-2 to TRBJ2-7, with TRBD1 perhaps the D gene, on 7 matching bases. The source is a boy younger than two with a congenital heart defect. Donor details come from another sample of the same person, matched by shared clones. The sample comprised thymocytes. CDR3 protein: CASSGGQEGGSYEQYF. The base sequence is TGTGCCAGCAGCGGTGGACAGGAGGGCGGATCCTACGAGCAGTACTTC. Supplemented by the reference TRBV7-2 and TRBJ2-7 proteins around the CDR3, the complete variable domain is GAGVSQSPSNKVTEKGKDVELRCDPISGHTALYWYRQSLGQGLEFLIYFQGNSAPDKSGLPSDRFSAERTGGSVSTLTIQRTQQEDSAVYLCASSGGQEGGSYEQYFGPGTRLTVT.